This TCR beta chain was found in a study of T cell repertoires in cytomegalovirus infection. Overall study results and limits: Ex vivo responses were dominated by HLA-C-restricted CMV-specific TCR beta clonotypes.

MiXCR, run by TCRdb on the reads, gives a single entry per CDR3 protein. The sample has hundreds of thousands of distinct CDR3 sequences, approximately 33% seen once; the top ten hold 15% to 20%. Details on this clonotype: What it binds is unknown.

The length of the CDR3 is 15 residues. Germline CDR1 SGHRS, CDR2 YFSETQ. Trimming cost V 4 bases and J 6 bases; bases outside gene matches: 12. The sample here was cultured PBMCs, taken from culture after CMV antigen stimulation. This receptor was obtained from a human donor in good health (CMV status not recorded). Some clones in this sample may be carry-over from other donors' samples. The chain couples TRBV5-1 to TRBJ2-7; the match to TRBD1 covers 8 bases. The CDR3 region is CASSPRGQGSTEQYF. CDR3 coding DNA: TGCGCCAGCAGCCCTCGAGGACAGGGTTCAACCGAGCAGTACTTC.